The 26 T cell receptor beta chains in this list originate from one sample, sequenced in a study of tissue T cells after allogeneic stem cell transplantation. Regarding time point: mouse harvest day 14 after allogeneic transplant. Tail vein injection delivered 10^7 T-cell-depleted bone marrow cells and 10^6 splenic CD5+ T cells. Produced via immunoSEQ multiplex PCR; TCRdb's table is partial and in-frame only. The data contain about 6,800 clones, approximately 35% of them seen just once; the ten biggest clones take up under 8%. The material sequenced was skin. Source of these receptors: a female BALB/c mouse given C57BL/6 T cells with graft-versus-host disease after an allogeneic hematopoietic cell transplant.

By share, this clone counts as medium-sized. Here the gene names and germline are mouse. The CDR3 end is not reached by the read, which stops 1 residue before it; the germline J gene fills it in. The chain links TRBV3 to TRBJ2-7, with D perhaps matching TRBD2 (6 bases). Germline-derived CDR1 and CDR2 are SNHLY and FYNGKV (reference sequence). Trimming stripped 4 bases from V and 6 bases from J, with 10 bases between. The CDR3 runs to 12 residues. CDR3 amino acids: CASSSGLIEQYF. The sequenced CDR3 bases are TGTGCCAGCAGCTCGGGACTTATTGAACAGTAC.

In its sample, this clone was seen a few times. The genes and germline here are from mouse. Read coverage stops 1 residue before the CDR3 terminus; the germline J gene supplies the remainder. The chain joins TRBV3 to TRBJ1-1; D possibly corresponds to TRBD1 (5 bases). Looked up from germline, CDR1 is SNHLY and CDR2 is FYNGKV (reference sequence). V lost 4 bases to trimming and J lost 0 bases, with 9 bases between them. The CDR3 has 14 residues. Here the CDR3 reads CASSSGWTNTEVFF. The DNA read from the CDR3 is TGTGCCAGCAGCTCAGGGTGGACAAACACAGAAGTCTTC.

As concerns this clone: Gene names are mouse gene names. The read comes to an end 1 residue before the CDR3 does, leaving the germline J gene to fill in the end. The gene calls are TRBV26 and TRBJ1-1; 8 bases map to TRBD1. The CDR3 has 13 amino acids. V trimming: 6 bases; J trimming: 2 bases; junction bases outside the gene matches: 2. The germline CDR1 and CDR2 sequences are KGHPV and FQNQEV (reference sequence). Here the CDR3 reads CASRTGVNTEVFF. CDR3 DNA (partial): TGTGCCAGCAGGACAGGGGTTAACACAGAAGTCTTC.

On this clone: Gene names are mouse gene names. The read ends 1 residue before the CDR3 terminus; that terminus is restored from the germline J gene. This rearrangement joins TRBV3 to TRBJ2-7; 7 bases are shared with TRBD2. This CDR3 contains 12 residues. Looked up from germline, CDR1 is SNHLY and CDR2 is FYNGKV (reference sequence). The J segment lost 3 bases and the V segment lost 5 bases, leaving 1 base of the junction unmatched. The CDR3 reads CASSRLGYEQYF. Partial CDR3 DNA: TGTGCCAGCAGCAGACTGGGCTATGAACAGTAC.

In the case of this clone: The listed genes are named as in mouse. The DNA ends 1 residue before the CDR3 does, and the rest of the CDR3 is filled in from the germline J gene. The chain combines TRBV3 with TRBJ2-5; 9 bases fit TRBD1. The trim removed 4 bases at V and 5 bases at J, leaving 1 base unmatched. Looked up from germline, CDR1 is SNHLY and CDR2 is FYNGKV (reference sequence). The CDR3 is 13 residues long. The covered CDR3 bases are TGTGCCAGCAGCTCGGGACAGGGAGACACCCAGTAC. This gives the protein CASSSGQGDTQY. The full CDR3 is CASSSGQGDTQYF.

This clone is medium-sized by share. The genes and germline here are from mouse. The sequence runs out 1 residue before the end of the CDR3; the remainder is reconstructed from the germline J gene. The chain couples TRBV3 to TRBJ2-2; D possibly corresponds to TRBD1 (8 bases). The CDR3 covers 16 residues. Trimming cost V 6 bases and J 4 bases, with 18 bases left between them. Germline values: CDR1 SNHLY, CDR2 FYNGKV (reference sequence). CDR3 protein: CASRIDTGGGTGQLYF. The sequenced part of the CDR3 DNA is TGTGCCAGCAGAATAGACACAGGGGGGGGCACCGGGCAGCTCTAC.

A few counts support this clone. Mouse gene names apply. The CDR3 loop reads CSSSPGQVSNERLFF. CDR3 DNA (partial): TGCTCCAGCAGTCCGGGACAGGTTTCCAACGAAAGATTATTT. The chain joins TRBV23 to TRBJ1-4; the table's D call, TRBD1, was not checked against the DNA. The read halts 1 residue ahead of the CDR3 end, with the missing end drawn from the germline J gene. Germline loops: CDR1 KGHTA, CDR2 FQNQQP. CDR3 length: 15 residues.

Worth noting for this clone: The germline and genes are mouse ones. Read coverage stops 1 residue before the CDR3 terminus; the germline J gene supplies the remainder. V and J are TRBV26 and TRBJ1-2; D is undetermined. CDR1 and CDR2 from the germline V gene are KGHPV and FQNQEV (reference sequence). This CDR3 contains 12 residues. The V end was cut by 5 bases, the J end by 1 base, with 5 bases between. The CDR3 loop is CASSFRNSDYTF. Incomplete CDR3 DNA: TGTGCCAGCAGTTTCAGAAACTCCGACTACACC.

A note on this clone: The gene names given are mouse names. The CDR3 end lies 1 residue beyond the end of the read and is filled in from the germline J gene. The rearrangement uses TRBV23 and TRBJ1-2; the DNA was not compared with TRBD1, the D call given in the table. The CDR3 spans 14 residues. CDR1 is KGHTA and CDR2 is FQNQQP in the germline V gene. The covered CDR3 bases are TGCTCCAGCATCCCGGGACAAACAAACTCCGACTACACC. This encodes CSSIPGQTNSDYT. The full CDR3 sequence reads CSSIPGQTNSDYTF.

This clone ranks as medium-sized. Mouse gene names apply. With the read ending 1 residue before the CDR3 end, the germline J gene is used to fill in that end. The gene calls are TRBV23 and TRBJ1-4; no check of the table's D call, TRBD1, against the DNA was made. The CDR3 is 15 amino acids. Germline V gene sequence: CDR1 KGHTA, CDR2 FQNQQP. The CDR3 DNA, read in part, is TGCTCCAGCAGTCCTGGGACAGGGAGGGGCGAAAGATTATTT. This encodes CSSSPGTGRGERLF. The full CDR3 is CSSSPGTGRGERLFF.

This clone is judged medium-sized. Each gene name is a mouse one. The CDR3 DNA, read in part, is TGTGCCAGCAGTGCGCTGGGGGCTGGGCAAAACACCTTGTAC. The encoded protein is CASSALGAGQNTLY. The whole CDR3 region reads CASSALGAGQNTLYF. V is TRBV13-3 and J is TRBJ2-4, with D tentatively TRBD2 (7 bases). The sequenced fragment ends 1 residue before the CDR3 boundary, so the rest is inferred from the germline J gene. Germline V CDR1 and CDR2: NNHDY, SYVADS. This CDR3 has 15 amino acids. Trimming left V 3 bases short and J 3 bases short, with 14 bases between.

Remarks on this clone: Gene names follow the mouse nomenclature. The sequenced fragment ends 1 residue before the CDR3 boundary, so the rest is inferred from the germline J gene. J is TRBJ2-7 and V is TRBV3, with 11 bases fitting TRBD2. Losses at the gene ends were 4 bases for V and 7 bases for J; bases not matched to a gene: 6. Germline CDR1 and CDR2: SNHLY and FYNGKV (reference sequence). The CDR3 extends over 14 amino acids. CDR3 loop: CASSSRTGGREQYF. CDR3 DNA (partial): TGTGCCAGCAGCTCCCGGACTGGGGGGAGGGAACAGTAC.

As to this clone: Gene names refer to mouse genes. The read ends 1 residue early relative to the CDR3; the germline J gene fills the gap. The chain combines TRBV23 with TRBJ2-7. Germline V gene lookup returns CDR1 KGHTA and CDR2 FQNQQP. This CDR3 contains 13 residues. The CDR3 reads CSSSQSSGLEQYF. CDR3 DNA (partial): TGCTCCAGCAGTCAATCGTCGGGGCTTGAACAGTAC.

As for this clone: Gene names denote mouse genes. Read sequence stops 1 residue before the CDR3 end, and the germline J gene provides the missing end. The chain combines TRBV26 with TRBJ1-1; possibly TRBD1 for D (5 bases). Trimming left V 2 bases short and J 3 bases short, with 7 bases between. CDR1 and CDR2 (germline): KGHPV, FQNQEV (reference sequence). This CDR3 has 13 residues. The CDR3 sequence is CASSLDSYTEVFF. The covered CDR3 bases are TGTGCCAGCAGTCTGGACAGTTACACAGAAGTCTTC.

As concerns this clone: The gene names here belong to mouse. Here the CDR3 reads CASSPHKNTEVFF. The CDR3 DNA, read in part, is TGTGCCAGCAGTCCCCACAAAAACACAGAAGTCTTC. The chain uses TRBV26 and TRBJ1-1; D unresolved. The read gets to within 1 residue of the CDR3 end, and the germline J gene fills in the rest. From germline, CDR1 is KGHPV and CDR2 FQNQEV (reference sequence). This CDR3 region has 13 residues. V lost 4 bases and J lost 1, with 7 bases in between.

On this clone itself: Gene names are mouse gene names. Read sequence stops 1 residue before the CDR3 end, and the germline J gene provides the missing end. The chain is built from TRBV1 and TRBJ2-1; TRBD1 or TRBD2 may be the D gene (6 bases each). From germline, CDR1 is NSQYPW and CDR2 LRSPGD (reference sequence). V lost 3 bases and J lost 4, with 7 bases in between. The CDR3 spans 13 residues. The CDR3 DNA, read in part, is TGCACCTGCAGTGCGGGGGCTTATGCTGAGCAGTTC. Translating gives CTCSAGAYAEQF. The CDR3, in full, reads CTCSAGAYAEQFF.

As regards this clone: Gene and germline names: mouse. Read data end 1 residue before the CDR3 end; the end is taken from the germline J gene. This chain joins TRBV26 and TRBJ1-1; 8 nucleotides align to TRBD1. Germline V gene sequence: CDR1 KGHPV, CDR2 FQNQEV (reference sequence). V gave up 6 bases and J gave up 5 bases; unmatched junction bases: 2. This CDR3 is 12 amino acids long. The part of the CDR3 DNA that was read is TGTGCCAGCAGCCGGACAGGGACAGAAGTCTTC. The encoded protein is CASSRTGTEVF. The complete CDR3 protein is CASSRTGTEVFF.

This clone was recorded a few times. The listed genes are named as in mouse. The CDR3 end lies 1 residue beyond the end of the read and is filled in from the germline J gene. The J gene is TRBJ2-5, the V gene TRBV12-2; D is unclear. V was trimmed by 0 bases and J by 0 bases, leaving 6 bases between them. The CDR3 covers 14 residues. Germline V CDR1 and CDR2: SGHLS, HYDKME. Partial CDR3 DNA: TGTGCCAGCTCTCTCGACACCAACCAAGACACCCAGTAC. As protein: CASSLDTNQDTQY. The entire CDR3 reads CASSLDTNQDTQYF.

About this clone itself: Mouse germline and gene names are used. The read ends 1 residue early relative to the CDR3; the germline J gene fills the gap. This chain joins TRBV12-1 and TRBJ2-4; the match to TRBD2 covers 8 bases. In germline, CDR1 is SGHSN, CDR2 HYEKVE. The CDR3 spans 14 residues. V dropped 2 bases and J dropped 3; count of bases not matched to a gene: 3. The chain's CDR3 is CASSPGLGQNTLYF. CDR3 DNA (partial): TGTGCCAGCTCTCCCGGACTGGGCCAAAACACCTTGTAC.

Remarks on this clone: The gene names given are mouse names. The CDR3 extends 1 residue past the end of the read, so its final part is completed from the germline J gene. The chain combines TRBV31 with TRBJ2-2; weak D call: TRBD2 (6 bases). Germline lookup yields CDR1 GKSSPN and CDR2 SITVG. V was trimmed by 2 bases and J by 0 bases, leaving 10 bases between them. CDR3 length equals 15 residues. The CDR3 loop reads CAWSTGTSNTGQLYF. CDR3 bases read: TGTGCCTGGAGTACCGGGACTTCAAACACCGGGCAGCTCTAC.

This clone has a handful of counts. The gene names given are mouse names. The observed sequence ends 1 residue before the CDR3 terminus, with the missing tail filled in from the germline J gene. V usage is TRBV3 and J usage is TRBJ1-2; no clear D gene. V was trimmed by 4 bases and J by 0 bases, leaving 3 bases between them. CDR3 length: 12 amino acids. Germline V lookup: CDR1 SNHLY, CDR2 FYNGKV (reference sequence). The chain's CDR3 is CASSSTNSDYTF. The DNA read from the CDR3 is TGTGCCAGCAGCTCAACAAACTCCGACTACACC.

About this clone itself: A much larger clone differs from this one at a single base, so this may be a read error. These gene names are mouse names. From the germline J gene comes the end of the CDR3, since the read stops 1 residue before it. This chain links TRBV26 with TRBJ2-7, with a tentative D call TRBD1 (6 bases). The CDR3 covers 12 residues. CDR1 and CDR2 (germline): KGHPV, FQNQEV (reference sequence). V lost 2 bases and J lost 4, with 6 bases in between. CDR3: CASSLGQYEQYF. Incomplete CDR3 DNA: TGTGCCAGCAGTCTGGGACAGTATGAACAGTAC.

As concerns this clone: Each gene name is a mouse one. The read ends 1 residue shy of where the CDR3 ends; the end is completed using the germline J gene. V gene TRBV26 combines with J gene TRBJ1-4, with 7 bases identical to TRBD1. The J segment lost 5 bases and the V segment lost 4 bases, leaving 7 bases of the junction unmatched. The V gene's germline CDR1 is KGHPV and CDR2 FQNQEV (reference sequence). The CDR3 length is 15 residues. The CDR3 bases that were read are TGTGCCAGCAGTCCGCCGGGACAGACAAACGAAAGATTATTT. Its protein is CASSPPGQTNERLF. The CDR3 reads in full as CASSPPGQTNERLFF.

This clone has more than one count but fewer than ten. Gene names denote mouse genes. The CDR3 loop is CASSLTGTGGYEQYF. The covered CDR3 bases are TGTGCCAGCAGTCTGACCGGGACTGGGGGGTATGAACAGTAC. The V call is TRBV26, the J call TRBJ2-7; 12 bases fit TRBD2. The missing CDR3 end, 1 residue past where the read stops, is filled in from the germline J gene. The CDR3 is 15 amino acids. Germline V gives CDR1 KGHPV, CDR2 FQNQEV (reference sequence). V shed 2 bases and J 4 bases; nucleotides not matched to a gene: 3.

This clone is categorized as medium-sized. Genes and germline are mouse. The sequenced fragment ends 1 residue before the CDR3 boundary, so the rest is inferred from the germline J gene. The chain has TRBV26 and TRBJ1-3; D is ambiguous. Germline CDR1 is KGHPV and CDR2 is FQNQEV (reference sequence). The CDR3 consists of 15 residues. V was trimmed by 0 bases and J by 0 bases, leaving 6 bases between them. The sequenced part of the CDR3 DNA is TGTGCCAGCAGTCTGTCGAGAGGTTCTGGAAATACGCTCTAT. Translated, it gives CASSLSRGSGNTLY. The entire CDR3 sequence reads CASSLSRGSGNTLYF.

Judged by abundance, this clone is medium-sized. The gene symbols are mouse symbols. Coverage ceases 1 residue before the CDR3 finishes, and the germline J gene fills in the end. This rearrangement joins TRBV23 to TRBJ2-5; whether TRBD1, the table's D call, matches the DNA was not checked. The germline V gene encodes CDR1 KGHTA and CDR2 FQNQQP. The CDR3 loop spans 12 amino acids. The CDR3 loop is CSSSQQGDTQYF. The CDR3 bases that were read are TGCTCCAGCAGTCAACAGGGAGACACCCAGTAC.